Included here is one T cell receptor beta chain sequence, with context. No antigen is known for it. The source of the sample is a study of siplizumab effects on memory and regulatory T cells. Study findings and constraints: Naive T cells looked more diverse than memory cells and looked like major alloresponse contributors. Alloreactive clones mapping to unstimulated subsets formed only a minor fraction. Suppressive capability of dividing Tregs from siplizumab cultures went unverified.

The CDR3 consists of 14 residues. Germline CDR1 is MNHNS and CDR2 is SASEGT. V was clipped by 5 bases and J by 4 bases; unmatched bases: 7. Sequenced unstimulated subsets in a few donor pairs: CD4+ naive, CD4+ memory, CD8+ naive, CD8+ effector memory, CD8+ TEMRA. The method was immunoSEQ multiplex PCR; TCRdb's version includes in-frame clones alone and lacks a portion of them. The repertoire holds 62,000 or so clones, with roughly 85% as singletons. The clonotype comes from a human donor in good health. The sequenced sample consisted of memory CD4+ T cells sorted from blood. The chain is built from TRBV6-1 and TRBJ2-7, with 8 nucleotides matching TRBD1. The CDR3 loop is CASSFTGTGYEQYF. The DNA of the CDR3 is TGTGCCAGCAGTTTCACCGGGACAGGTTACGAGCAGTACTTC.